This T cell receptor beta chain emerged from a study of blood T cell repertoires in COVID-19. Germline V CDR1 and CDR2: LNHDA, SQIVND (reference sequence). V lost 8 bases and J lost 4; bases outside the gene matches: 7. The CDR3 contains 14 residues. Measured with immunoSEQ multiplex PCR; TCRdb has only the in-frame clones, and not every one. The sample has 400,000 to 500,000 clones, approximately 90% seen once. The source of this sequence is a woman in her late teens or twenties who had been exposed to COVID-19. Sequenced input: PBMCs or T cells enriched from blood (not recorded which). The chain carries TRBV19 and TRBJ1-5; TRBD1 matches at 8 bases. The DNA of the CDR3 is TGTGCCAGTCGGACAGGGATTCGGAATCAGCCCCAGCATTTT. This encodes CASRTGIRNQPQHF.